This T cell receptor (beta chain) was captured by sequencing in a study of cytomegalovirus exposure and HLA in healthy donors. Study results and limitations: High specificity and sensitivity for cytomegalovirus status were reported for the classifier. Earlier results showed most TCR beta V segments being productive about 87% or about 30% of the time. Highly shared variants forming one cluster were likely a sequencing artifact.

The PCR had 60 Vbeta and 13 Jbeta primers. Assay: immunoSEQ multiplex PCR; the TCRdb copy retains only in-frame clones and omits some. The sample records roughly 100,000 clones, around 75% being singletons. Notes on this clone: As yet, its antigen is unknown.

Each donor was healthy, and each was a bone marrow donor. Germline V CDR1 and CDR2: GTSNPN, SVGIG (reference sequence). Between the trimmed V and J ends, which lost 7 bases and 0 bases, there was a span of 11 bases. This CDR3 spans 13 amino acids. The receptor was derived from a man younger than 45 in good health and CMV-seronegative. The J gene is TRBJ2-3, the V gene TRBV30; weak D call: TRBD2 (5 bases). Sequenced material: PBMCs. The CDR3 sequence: CASPGVSTDTQYF. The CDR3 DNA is TGTGCCTCCCCCGGGGTTAGCACAGATACGCAGTATTTT.